These 16 T cell receptor beta chains came from one sample sequenced in a study of shared clonotypes between healthy human individuals. Repertoires were generated with immunoSEQ multiplex PCR, while TCRdb's copy carries only in-frame clones and drops some. The table includes about 380,000 clones, about 96% detected once. Specimen: memory CD8+ T cells sorted from blood. Subset noted: CD45RO+ cells pooled with CCR7-negative TemRA cells. These receptors were collected from a man younger than 40 in good health.

The chain is built from TRBV19 and TRBJ1-2, with 7 bases matching TRBD1. Germline CDR1 is LNHDA and CDR2 is SQIVND (reference sequence). The CDR3 extends over 14 amino acids. After removal of 6 bases from V and 5 bases from J, the junction contained 9 bases not matched to a gene. CDR3 coding DNA: TGTGCCAGTAGATCCGGGACAGCTATTTATGGCTACACCTTC. This encodes CASRSGTAIYGYTF.

The CDR3 sequence: CASSESGYEQYF. CDR3 DNA sequence: TGCGCCAGCAGCGAGTCAGGGTACGAGCAGTACTTC. The rearrangement uses TRBV5-1 and TRBJ2-7; a weak D match, TRBD1 (5 bases). Germline CDR1 is SGHRS and CDR2 is YFSETQ. V lost 4 bases and J 4 bases, leaving 9 bases between the germline ends. The CDR3 is 12 amino acids.

This chain connects TRBV6-1 to TRBJ2-7; no firm D call. The ends were cut back, 8 bases at V and 3 bases at J, with 11 bases in the middle. The CDR3 contains 12 residues. From germline, CDR1 is MNHNS and CDR2 SASEGT. The CDR3 bases are TGTGCCAGCGGCAGGCCTTACTACGAGCAGTACTTC. This gives the protein CASGRPYYEQYF.

Written as DNA, the CDR3 is TGTGCCAGCAGCTTAGGTTATGGGGAGCAGTTCTTC. Encoded protein: CASSLGYGEQFF. V gene TRBV7-8 combines with J gene TRBJ2-1; D not resolved. CDR3 length equals 12 residues. Per germline, CDR1 SGHVS and CDR2 FQNEAQ. Trimming left V 1 base short and J 10 bases short, with 8 bases between.

The V call is TRBV28, the J call TRBJ1-4, with 9 bases that match TRBD1. In germline, CDR1 is MDHEN, CDR2 SYDVKM. The CDR3 runs 16 residues. The V segment lost 6 bases and the J segment 1 base; nucleotides outside the gene matches: 6. CDR3 DNA: TGTGCCAGCAGAAATGACAGGGGGAAAACTAATGAAAAACTGTTTTTT. It specifies CASRNDRGKTNEKLFF.

The chain links TRBV28 to TRBJ1-2, with TRBD1 as a possible D gene (5 bases). V lost 5 bases, J lost 4 bases, and 20 bases lay in between. Germline-derived CDR1 and CDR2 are MDHEN and SYDVKM. This CDR3 is 16 amino acids long. Written as DNA, the CDR3 is TGTGCCAGCAGTCCCCTCCGGGGGGACGGCCCCTATGGCTACACCTTC. Protein product: CASSPLRGDGPYGYTF.

The chain has TRBV7-8 and TRBJ2-5; no definite D call. This CDR3 region has 14 residues. The germline gives CDR1 SGHVS, CDR2 FQNEAQ. Deletions cut 4 bases from V and 1 base from J, with 10 bases between. For the CDR3, the DNA is TGTGCCAGCAGCTCCGCTAGTTTCCAAGAGACCCAGTACTTC. Amino acids: CASSSASFQETQYF.

This clone was recorded only once. The V call is TRBV2, the J call TRBJ2-3, with unresolved D. CDR3 length equals 11 residues. Germline V gene data show CDR1 as SNHLY and CDR2 as FYNNEI. The V and J ends lost 4 bases and 14 bases respectively, with 13 bases between them. CDR3 in amino acids: CASSAGLFPYF. DNA for the CDR3: TGTGCCAGCAGTGCAGGTCTCTTTCCGTATTTT.

This chain links TRBV30 with TRBJ1-3; no definite D call. V lost 0 bases and J lost 4, with 4 bases in between. The CDR3 contains 12 residues. Germline lookup yields CDR1 GTSNPN and CDR2 SVGIG (reference sequence). DNA for the CDR3: TGTGCCTGGAGTGTGAAAGGAAACACCATATATTTT. It codes for CAWSVKGNTIYF.

This rearrangement joins TRBV7-2 to TRBJ1-4, with a tentative D call TRBD1 (6 bases). The CDR3 totals 15 residues. CDR1 and CDR2 from the germline V gene are SGHTA and FQGNSA. Trimming took off 1 base at V and 5 bases at J, with 11 bases between the two ends. CDR3 sequence reads: CASSLGGAANEKLFF. CDR3 bases: TGTGCCAGCAGCTTAGGGGGGGCGGCCAATGAAAAACTGTTTTTT.

The chain has TRBV28 and TRBJ1-5, with 7 bases that match TRBD1. The CDR3 is 14 amino acids. In germline, CDR1 is MDHEN, CDR2 SYDVKM. V was pared by 6 bases and J by 7 bases, with 9 bases of the junction left unmatched. The CDR3 nucleotides read TGTGCCAGCAGCACGACAGGGAGAAGGCAGCCCCAGCATTTT. This encodes CASSTTGRRQPQHF.

V and J are TRBV5-1 and TRBJ1-2, with 7 bases matching TRBD1. CDR1 and CDR2 from the germline V gene are SGHRS and YFSETQ. The CDR3 totals 14 residues. Trimming cost V 4 bases and J 8 bases; bases outside gene matches: 11. CDR3 loop: CASSLDDRASGYTF. CDR3 in DNA: TGCGCCAGCAGCCTGGACGACAGGGCCTCCGGCTACACCTTC.

This rearrangement joins TRBV6-1 to TRBJ1-5, with D possibly being TRBD1 (5 bases). V lost 3 bases, J lost 6 bases, and 15 bases lay in between. Germline-derived CDR1 and CDR2 are MNHNS and SASEGT. The length of the CDR3 is 15 residues. For the CDR3, the DNA is TGTGCCAGCAGTGAGGTTGGGCGGGGGGGTCAGCCCCAGCATTTT. It encodes CASSEVGRGGQPQHF.

This chain links TRBV30 with TRBJ2-6; D possibly uses TRBD1 or TRBD2 (6 bases each). The CDR3 runs 16 residues. Trimming stripped 8 bases from V and 0 bases from J, with 17 bases between. Germline V gene sequence: CDR1 GTSNPN, CDR2 SVGIG (reference sequence). CDR3 nucleotide sequence: TGTGCCCCCCCCAGGCGGGACAACTCTGGGGCCAACGTCCTGACTTTC. It is translated as CAPPRRDNSGANVLTF.

The rearrangement joins TRBV10-3 to TRBJ2-1; 10 bases align to TRBD2. CDR1 and CDR2 from the germline V gene are ENHRY and SYGVKD. The CDR3 spans 14 residues. With 10 bases clipped from V and 3 bases from J, the junction kept 6 bases outside the gene matches. This CDR3 is CATILAGNYNEQFF. CDR3 nucleotides: TGTGCCACCATACTAGCGGGGAACTACAATGAGCAGTTCTTC.

This rearrangement joins TRBV18 to TRBJ2-7; TRBD2 might be the D (6 bases). V lost 3 bases and J lost 0, with 18 bases in between. Per the germline V gene, CDR1 is KGHSH and CDR2 is LQKENI. The CDR3 covers 17 residues. In nucleotides, the CDR3 is TGTGCCAGCTCACCCGTGGTAGGGCGGGATCCCTCCTACGAGCAGTACTTC. Translated, it gives CASSPVVGRDPSYEQYF.